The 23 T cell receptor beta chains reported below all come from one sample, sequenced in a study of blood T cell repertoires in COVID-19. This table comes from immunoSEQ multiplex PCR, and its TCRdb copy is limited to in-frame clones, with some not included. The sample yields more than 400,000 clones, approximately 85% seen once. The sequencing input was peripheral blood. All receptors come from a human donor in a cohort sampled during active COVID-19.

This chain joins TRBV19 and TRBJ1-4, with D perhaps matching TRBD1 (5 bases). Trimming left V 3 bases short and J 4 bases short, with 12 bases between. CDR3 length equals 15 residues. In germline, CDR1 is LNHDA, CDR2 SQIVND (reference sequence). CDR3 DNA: TGTGCCAGTAGTATTGAGACAGCTTATAATGAAAAACTGTTTTTT. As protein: CASSIETAYNEKLFF. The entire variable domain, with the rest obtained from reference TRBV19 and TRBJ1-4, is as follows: DGGITQSPKYLFRKEGQNVTLSCEQNLNHDAMYWYRQDPGQGLRLIYYSQIVNDFQKGDIAEGYSVSREKKESFPLTVTSAQKNPTAFYLCASSIETAYNEKLFFGSGTQLSVL.

The CDR3 here is CAASLGFTTGNGNTIYF. In nucleotides, the CDR3 is TGTGCCGCGTCACTGGGGTTTACGACAGGGAACGGAAACACCATATATTTT. The chain employs TRBV10-3 and TRBJ1-3; 7 bases are shared with TRBD1. The germline V gene encodes CDR1 ENHRY and CDR2 SYGVKD. Losses at the gene ends were 11 bases for V and 4 bases for J; bases not matched to a gene: 20. The CDR3 spans 17 residues.

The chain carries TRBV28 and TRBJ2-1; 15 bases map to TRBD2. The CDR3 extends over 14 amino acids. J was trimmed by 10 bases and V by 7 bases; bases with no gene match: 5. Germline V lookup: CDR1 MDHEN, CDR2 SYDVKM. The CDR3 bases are TGTGCCAGCACCGTGGGACTAGCGGGAGGAGAGCAGTTCTTC. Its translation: CASTVGLAGGEQFF.

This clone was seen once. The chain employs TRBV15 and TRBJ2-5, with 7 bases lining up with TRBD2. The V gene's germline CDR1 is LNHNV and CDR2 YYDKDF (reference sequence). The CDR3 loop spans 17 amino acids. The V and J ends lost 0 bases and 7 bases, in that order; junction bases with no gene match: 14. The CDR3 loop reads CATSREREGPSVWTQYF. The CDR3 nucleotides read TGTGCCACCAGCAGAGAGAGGGAGGGCCCCTCTGTGTGGACCCAGTACTTC.

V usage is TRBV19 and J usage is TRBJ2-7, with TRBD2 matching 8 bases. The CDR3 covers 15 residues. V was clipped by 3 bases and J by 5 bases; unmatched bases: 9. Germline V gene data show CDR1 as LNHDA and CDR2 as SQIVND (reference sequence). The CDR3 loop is CASSMGRLAMDEQYF. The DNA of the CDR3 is TGTGCCAGTAGTATGGGCCGACTAGCGATGGACGAGCAGTACTTC. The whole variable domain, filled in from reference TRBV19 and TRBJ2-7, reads DGGITQSPKYLFRKEGQNVTLSCEQNLNHDAMYWYRQDPGQGLRLIYYSQIVNDFQKGDIAEGYSVSREKKESFPLTVTSAQKNPTAFYLCASSMGRLAMDEQYFGPGTRLTVT.

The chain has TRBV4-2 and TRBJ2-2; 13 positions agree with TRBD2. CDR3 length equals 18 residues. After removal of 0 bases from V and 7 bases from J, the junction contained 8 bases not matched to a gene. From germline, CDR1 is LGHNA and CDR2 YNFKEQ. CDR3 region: CASSQDEGLAGRGGELFF. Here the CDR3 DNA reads TGTGCCAGCAGCCAAGATGAGGGACTAGCGGGAAGGGGCGGGGAGCTGTTTTTT.

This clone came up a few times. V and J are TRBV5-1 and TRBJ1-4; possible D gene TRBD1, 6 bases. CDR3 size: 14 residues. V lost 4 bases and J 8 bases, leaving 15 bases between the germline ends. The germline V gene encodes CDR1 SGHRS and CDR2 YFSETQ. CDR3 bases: TGCGCCAGCAGCCAGGGACACCAAGGGGAAAAACTGTTTTTT. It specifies CASSQGHQGEKLFF.

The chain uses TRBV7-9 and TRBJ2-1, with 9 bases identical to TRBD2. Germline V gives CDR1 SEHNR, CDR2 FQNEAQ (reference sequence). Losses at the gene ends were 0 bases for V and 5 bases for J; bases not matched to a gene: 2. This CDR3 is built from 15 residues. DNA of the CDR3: TGTGCCAGCAGCTTAGCTCTAGCGGGAAACAATGAGCAGTTCTTC. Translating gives CASSLALAGNNEQFF.

In DNA form, the CDR3 reads TGTGCCAGCAGCGGTGGCGACTCTGGGAGGAGGGGTACGCAGTATTTT. It yields the protein CASSGGDSGRRGTQYF. This chain joins TRBV5-4 and TRBJ2-3, with D maybe TRBD2 (6 bases). Trimming removed 4 bases from V and 8 bases from J, with 23 bases in between. CDR1 is SGHNT and CDR2 is YYREEE in the germline V gene (reference sequence). There are 16 residues in the CDR3.

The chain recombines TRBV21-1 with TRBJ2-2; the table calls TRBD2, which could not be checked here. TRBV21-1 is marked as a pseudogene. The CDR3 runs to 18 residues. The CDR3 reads CASSTGKGGGKNTGELFF. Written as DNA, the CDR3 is TGTGCCAGCAGCACCGGTAAGGGAGGCGGGAAGAACACCGGGGAGCTGTTTTTT.

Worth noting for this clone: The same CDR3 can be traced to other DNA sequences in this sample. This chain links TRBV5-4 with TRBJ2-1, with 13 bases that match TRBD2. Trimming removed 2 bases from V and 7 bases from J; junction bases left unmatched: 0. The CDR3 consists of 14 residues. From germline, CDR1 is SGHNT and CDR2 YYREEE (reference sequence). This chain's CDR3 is CASSLLAGGNEQFF. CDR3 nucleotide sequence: TGTGCCAGCAGCTTACTAGCGGGGGGGAATGAGCAGTTCTTC.

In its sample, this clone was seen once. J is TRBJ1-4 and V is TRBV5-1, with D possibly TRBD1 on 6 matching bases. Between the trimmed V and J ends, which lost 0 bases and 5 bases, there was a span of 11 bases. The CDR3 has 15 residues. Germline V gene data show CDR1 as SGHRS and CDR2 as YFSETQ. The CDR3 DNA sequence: TGCGCCAGCAGCTTGGTCCCGGGACAAAATGAAAAACTGTTTTTT. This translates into CASSLVPGQNEKLFF.

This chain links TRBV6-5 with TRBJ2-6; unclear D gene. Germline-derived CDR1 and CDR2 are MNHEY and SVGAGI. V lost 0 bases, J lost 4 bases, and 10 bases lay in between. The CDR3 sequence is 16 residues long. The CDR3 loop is CASSYSIVSGANVLTF. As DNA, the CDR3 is TGTGCCAGCAGTTACTCGATAGTATCCGGGGCCAACGTCCTGACTTTC.

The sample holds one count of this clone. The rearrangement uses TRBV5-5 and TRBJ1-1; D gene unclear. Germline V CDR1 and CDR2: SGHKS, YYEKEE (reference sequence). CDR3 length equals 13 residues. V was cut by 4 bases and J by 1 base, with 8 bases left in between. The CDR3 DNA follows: TGTGCCAGCAGCCCCGGGTCGAACACTGAAGCTTTCTTT. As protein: CASSPGSNTEAFF.

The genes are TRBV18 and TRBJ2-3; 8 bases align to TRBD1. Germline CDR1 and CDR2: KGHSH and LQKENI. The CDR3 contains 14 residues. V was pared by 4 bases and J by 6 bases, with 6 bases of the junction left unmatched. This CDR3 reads CASSRAQGDDTQYF. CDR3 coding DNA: TGTGCCAGCTCACGGGCACAGGGGGACGATACGCAGTATTTT.

As DNA, the CDR3 is TGTGCCAGCAAAGGGAGGGGGCCACTAGCGGGGTACAATGAGCAGTTCTTC. Protein product: CASKGRGPLAGYNEQFF. The chain uses TRBV19 and TRBJ2-1, with 10 positions matching TRBD2. After removal of 9 bases from V and 4 bases from J, the junction contained 15 bases not matched to a gene. The CDR3 extends over 17 amino acids. Germline CDR1 reads LNHDA; CDR2 reads SQIVND (reference sequence).

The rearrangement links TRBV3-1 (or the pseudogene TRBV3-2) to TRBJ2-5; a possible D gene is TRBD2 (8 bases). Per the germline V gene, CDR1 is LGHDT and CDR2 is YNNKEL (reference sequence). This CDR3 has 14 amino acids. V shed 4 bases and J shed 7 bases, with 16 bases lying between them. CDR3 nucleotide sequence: TGTGCCAGCAGCCCAGGGGGAGCGGGAGTGACCCAGTACTTC. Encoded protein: CASSPGGAGVTQYF.

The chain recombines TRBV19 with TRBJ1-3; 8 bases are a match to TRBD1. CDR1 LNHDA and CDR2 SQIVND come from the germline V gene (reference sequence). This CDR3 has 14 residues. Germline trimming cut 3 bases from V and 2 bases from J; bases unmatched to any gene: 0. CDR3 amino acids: CASSMDRAGNTIYF. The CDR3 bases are TGTGCCAGTAGTATGGACAGGGCTGGAAACACCATATATTTT. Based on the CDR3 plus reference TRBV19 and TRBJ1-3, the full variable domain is DGGITQSPKYLFRKEGQNVTLSCEQNLNHDAMYWYRQDPGQGLRLIYYSQIVNDFQKGDIAEGYSVSREKKESFPLTVTSAQKNPTAFYLCASSMDRAGNTIYFGEGSWLTVV.

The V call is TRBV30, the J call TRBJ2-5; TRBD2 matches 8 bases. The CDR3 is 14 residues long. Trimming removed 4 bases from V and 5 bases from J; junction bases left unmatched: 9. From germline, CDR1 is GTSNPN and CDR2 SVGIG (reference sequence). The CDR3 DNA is TGTGCCTGGATCTGGCGGGAGGCCCCGGAGACCCAGTACTTC. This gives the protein CAWIWREAPETQYF.

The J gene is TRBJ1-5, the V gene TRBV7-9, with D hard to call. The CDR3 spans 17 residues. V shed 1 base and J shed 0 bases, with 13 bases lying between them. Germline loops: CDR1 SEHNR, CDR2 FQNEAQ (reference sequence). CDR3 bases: TGTGCCAGCAGCTTAGTCCGGGAATCTGCTAGCAATCAGCCCCAGCATTTT. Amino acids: CASSLVRESASNQPQHF.

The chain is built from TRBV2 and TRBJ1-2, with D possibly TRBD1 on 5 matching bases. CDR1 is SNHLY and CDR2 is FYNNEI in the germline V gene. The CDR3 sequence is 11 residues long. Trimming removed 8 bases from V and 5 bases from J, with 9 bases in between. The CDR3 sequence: CASGGTYGYTF. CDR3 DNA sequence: TGTGCCAGCGGGGGGACGTATGGCTACACCTTC.

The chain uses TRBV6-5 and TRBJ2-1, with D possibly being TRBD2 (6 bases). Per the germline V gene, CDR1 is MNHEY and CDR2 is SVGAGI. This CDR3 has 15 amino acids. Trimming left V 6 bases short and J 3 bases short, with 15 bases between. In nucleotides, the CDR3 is TGTGCCAGCAGACGACCGGGAGCGGACTACAATGAGCAGTTCTTC. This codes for CASRRPGADYNEQFF.

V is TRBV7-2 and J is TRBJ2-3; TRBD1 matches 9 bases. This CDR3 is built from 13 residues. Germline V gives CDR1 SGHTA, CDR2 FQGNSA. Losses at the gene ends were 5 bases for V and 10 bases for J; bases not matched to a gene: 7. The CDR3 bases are TGTGCCAGCAGCGACCGGACAGGGGCTGCGCAGTATTTT. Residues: CASSDRTGAAQYF.